Shown below are 22 T cell receptor beta chains from a single sample sequenced in a study of shared clonotypes between healthy human individuals. Profiled with immunoSEQ multiplex PCR; TCRdb holds only in-frame clones, not every one. Of approximately 720,000 clones detected, about 90% appear once; the ten largest clones hold roughly 24%. CD45RO-negative, CCR7-selected cells formed the naive CD8 fraction, which excluded terminally differentiated effector memory CD45RA+ cells. The specimen sequenced was naive CD8+ T cells sorted from blood. The receptor set was obtained from a man younger than 45 in good health.

The chain links TRBV5-5 to TRBJ2-3, with D unclear. Germline lookup yields CDR1 SGHKS and CDR2 YYEKEE (reference sequence). The CDR3 runs 18 residues. Trimming took 1 base from V and 0 from J, leaving 18 bases between them. CDR3 bases: TGTGCCAGCAGCTTGAACAAAGGCCCCGGGTTTAGCACAGATACGCAGTATTTT. Protein: CASSLNKGPGFSTDTQYF.

The chain recombines TRBV6-1 with TRBJ2-1, with D perhaps assigned TRBD1 or TRBD2 (5 bases each). CDR3 length: 13 amino acids. Germline V CDR1 and CDR2: MNHNS, SASEGT. V was cut by 6 bases and J by 7 bases, with 13 bases left in between. The chain's CDR3 is CASRGKGRNEQFF. CDR3 coding DNA: TGTGCCAGCAGGGGTAAGGGACGGAATGAGCAGTTCTTC.

The chain uses TRBV7-9 and TRBJ2-5; possible D gene TRBD2, 5 bases. Germline-derived CDR1 and CDR2 are SEHNR and FQNEAQ (reference sequence). Trimming stripped 1 base from V and 3 bases from J, with 12 bases between. The length of the CDR3 is 15 residues. The CDR3 sequence: CASSLVRTGKETQYF. The CDR3 nucleotides read TGTGCCAGCAGCTTAGTTCGGACGGGAAAAGAGACCCAGTACTTC.

This rearrangement joins TRBV5-6 to TRBJ1-2; 11 nucleotides align to TRBD1. Germline V lookup: CDR1 SGHDT, CDR2 YYEEEE. V was pared by 5 bases and J by 6 bases, with 9 bases of the junction left unmatched. The CDR3 length is 15 residues. The CDR3 region has the DNA TGTGCCAGCAGTCAAGGACAGGGGGCCGCTAATGGCTACACCTTC. As protein: CASSQGQGAANGYTF.

CDR3 sequence reads: CASRSTSGSRAGELFF. The CDR3 nucleotides read TGTGCCAGCAGGTCTACTAGCGGGAGTCGTGCCGGGGAGCTGTTTTTT. The chain uses TRBV9 and TRBJ2-2, with TRBD2 matching 11 bases. The germline gives CDR1 SGDLS, CDR2 YYNGEE. The CDR3 loop spans 16 amino acids. J was trimmed by 6 bases and V by 5 bases; bases with no gene match: 9.

The J gene is TRBJ2-7, the V gene TRBV4-3; the match to TRBD1 covers 7 bases. The CDR3 length is 15 residues. Germline CDR1 LGHNA, CDR2 YSLEER. Losses at the gene ends were 4 bases for V and 4 bases for J; bases not matched to a gene: 10. In DNA, the CDR3 is TGCGCCAGCAGCCCCATACAGGGGATCGGATACGAGCAGTACTTC. Its protein product is CASSPIQGIGYEQYF.

This rearrangement joins TRBV11-2 to TRBJ2-7; TRBD2 matches 10 bases. The CDR3 is made up of 15 amino acids. Trimming took 5 bases from V and 5 from J; bases not matched to a gene: 9. CDR1 is SGHAT, CDR2 FQNNGV, per germline. The CDR3 protein is CASSITGTSADEQYF. CDR3 bases: TGTGCCAGCAGCATAACCGGGACTAGCGCCGACGAGCAGTACTTC.

The CDR3 reads CASRSGQYSYNEQFF. CDR3 in DNA: TGTGCCAGCAGATCGGGACAGTACTCCTACAATGAGCAGTTCTTC. This rearrangement joins TRBV5-8 to TRBJ2-1; the match to TRBD1 covers 7 bases. With 5 bases clipped from V and 0 bases from J, the junction kept 5 bases outside the gene matches. This CDR3 has 15 residues. Germline CDR1 SGHTS, CDR2 YDEGEE.

This chain joins TRBV6-6 and TRBJ2-7; TRBD1 matches 8 bases. J gave up 2 bases and V 7 bases, and 1 base lay outside the gene matches. The CDR3 is made up of 12 amino acids. Germline lookup yields CDR1 MNHNY and CDR2 SVGAGI (reference sequence). The CDR3 spells CASTTGAYEQYF. The CDR3 nucleotides are TGTGCCAGCACGACAGGGGCCTACGAGCAGTACTTC.

The rearrangement uses TRBV19 and TRBJ2-3, with TRBD1 identical over 10 bases. V was clipped by 1 base and J by 4 bases; unmatched bases: 5. The CDR3 runs to 16 residues. The V gene's germline CDR1 is LNHDA and CDR2 SQIVND (reference sequence). DNA of the CDR3: TGTGCCAGTAGTATAGCCTGGGACAGGGGCCCAGATACGCAGTATTTT. It translates to CASSIAWDRGPDTQYF.

V usage is TRBV4-3 and J usage is TRBJ2-5; D is undetermined. CDR3 length: 14 residues. The germline CDR1 and CDR2 sequences are LGHNA and YSLEER. V dropped 0 bases and J dropped 1 base, with 6 bases sitting between them. CDR3 coding DNA: TGCGCCAGCAGCCAAGATTGGTTCCAAGAGACCCAGTACTTC. This sequence encodes CASSQDWFQETQYF.

The sample holds one count of this clone. At one end the junction does not follow the germline gene, possibly because of a read error. V is TRBV28 and J is TRBJ2-7; TRBD2 might be the D (5 bases). Germline CDR1 MDHEN, CDR2 SYDVKM. This CDR3 is 12 amino acids long. The CDR3 loop is CASGPSGFEEYF. CDR3 nucleotide sequence: TGTGCCAGCGGTCCCAGCGGCTTCGAGGAGTACTTC.

The chain employs TRBV7-9 and TRBJ2-2; 9 bases align to TRBD1. With V trimmed by 4 bases and J by 3 bases, 6 bases remained unmatched. This CDR3 is built from 16 residues. Per the germline V gene, CDR1 is SEHNR and CDR2 is FQNEAQ (reference sequence). For the CDR3, the DNA is TGTGCCAGCAGCTATTTCGGGACAGGGCACACCGGGGAGCTGTTTTTT. It is translated as CASSYFGTGHTGELFF.

J is TRBJ2-1 and V is TRBV25-1; 9 bases fit TRBD1. The trim removed 4 bases at V and 15 bases at J, leaving 10 bases unmatched. The CDR3 has 13 amino acids. Germline loops: CDR1 MGHDK, CDR2 SYGVNS. The CDR3 DNA reads as TGTGCCAGCAGTGCCCCCCCGGGACAGGGTCCGTTCTTC. Translation gives CASSAPPGQGPFF.

This clone has just one count. The genes are TRBV9 and TRBJ1-2; 7 bases fit TRBD1. From germline, CDR1 is SGDLS and CDR2 YYNGEE. Germline trimming cut 3 bases from V and 0 bases from J; bases unmatched to any gene: 5. The CDR3 contains 15 residues. In DNA form, the CDR3 reads TGTGCCAGCAGCGATTCCGGGACAGCTAACTATGGCTACACCTTC. It specifies CASSDSGTANYGYTF.

The chain carries TRBV28 and TRBJ2-7; a weak D match, TRBD1 (6 bases). Germline V gives CDR1 MDHEN, CDR2 SYDVKM. CDR3 length equals 13 residues. CDR3 protein: CVSEQGRADEQYF. The CDR3, as DNA: TGTGTCTCCGAACAGGGAAGGGCCGACGAGCAGTACTTC.

Details on this clone: Other nucleotide sequences from this sample produce the same CDR3. The chain is built from TRBV6-5 and TRBJ1-1, with D perhaps TRBD1 (5 bases). Germline V gene lookup returns CDR1 MNHEY and CDR2 SVGAGI. Between the trimmed V and J ends, which lost 5 bases and 5 bases, there was a span of 9 bases. The CDR3 spans 12 residues. The CDR3: CASSRGGTEAFF. As DNA, the CDR3 is TGTGCCAGCAGTCGGGGGGGAACTGAAGCTTTCTTT.

The chain combines TRBV5-6 with TRBJ1-1, with a weak D call TRBD1 (5 bases). This CDR3 region has 13 residues. Germline-derived CDR1 and CDR2 are SGHDT and YYEEEE. Trimming removed 5 bases from V and 11 bases from J, with 19 bases in between. CDR3 nucleotide sequence: TGTGCCAGCAGTGCAACAGGTTTTTCCCCCGCTTTCTTT. Translated: CASSATGFSPAFF.

The sample holds one count of this clone. The chain uses TRBV7-9 and TRBJ1-2, with TRBD1 as a possible D gene (5 bases). From germline, CDR1 is SEHNR and CDR2 FQNEAQ (reference sequence). Trimming removed 6 bases at V and 2 bases at J, with 22 bases between. The CDR3 is made up of 17 amino acids. The DNA for the CDR3 is TGTGCCAGCAGAGCCGAATTTGCTCCGGGACGAAACTATGGCTACACCTTC. This codes for CASRAEFAPGRNYGYTF.

The chain joins TRBV7-2 to TRBJ2-3; D uncertain. Per germline, CDR1 SGHTA and CDR2 FQGNSA. This CDR3 has 15 residues. The V end was cut by 11 bases, the J end by 0 bases, with 18 bases between. For the CDR3, the DNA is TGTGCCGGTGGCGTTAGTGGGGATAGCACAGATACGCAGTATTTT. Its protein is CAGGVSGDSTDTQYF.

This clone has just one count. The chain recombines TRBV19 with TRBJ2-7; D not resolved. The V end lost 3 bases, the J end lost 1 base, and 10 bases lay between the germline ends. Germline V gene data show CDR1 as LNHDA and CDR2 as SQIVND (reference sequence). This CDR3 has 14 residues. The CDR3 loop reads CASSIGLSSYEQYF. The CDR3, as DNA: TGTGCCAGTAGTATTGGCTTATCTTCCTACGAGCAGTACTTC.

The CDR3 loop is CASRGMGRDLYEQYF. CDR3 coding DNA: TGTGCCAGCAGAGGGATGGGCAGGGACCTATACGAGCAGTACTTC. The rearrangement joins TRBV7-9 to TRBJ2-7; D tentatively fits TRBD1 or TRBD2 (5 bases each). CDR3 size: 15 residues. Germline V gene data show CDR1 as SEHNR and CDR2 as FQNEAQ (reference sequence). The ends were cut back, 6 bases at V and 4 bases at J, with 19 bases in the middle.